The clone carrying this T cell receptor beta chain was recorded once. The data originate from a study of T-cell memory formation after mild COVID-19. Germline CDR1 is MNHNY and CDR2 is SVGAGI (reference sequence). This CDR3 region has 18 residues. The V and J ends lost 0 bases and 1 base, in that order; junction bases with no gene match: 11. TCRdb called the 5' RACE reads again in MiXCR, with one record for every CDR3 protein. Of about 180,000 distinct CDR3 sequences listed, approximately 17% were seen once; the top ten hold under 4.5%. Source material: PBMCs or a T cell subset sorted from them (not recorded which). The chain carries TRBV6-6 and TRBJ1-1, with TRBD1 identical over 7 bases. The TCR comes from a man between 18 and 35 years old who had mild COVID-19 (a few samples of this study predate the infection). Cell type and time point are not known. The CDR3 protein is CASSYSITGAYANTEAFF. The CDR3, as DNA: TGTGCCAGCAGTTACTCGATTACAGGGGCCTATGCGAACACTGAAGCTTTCTTT.